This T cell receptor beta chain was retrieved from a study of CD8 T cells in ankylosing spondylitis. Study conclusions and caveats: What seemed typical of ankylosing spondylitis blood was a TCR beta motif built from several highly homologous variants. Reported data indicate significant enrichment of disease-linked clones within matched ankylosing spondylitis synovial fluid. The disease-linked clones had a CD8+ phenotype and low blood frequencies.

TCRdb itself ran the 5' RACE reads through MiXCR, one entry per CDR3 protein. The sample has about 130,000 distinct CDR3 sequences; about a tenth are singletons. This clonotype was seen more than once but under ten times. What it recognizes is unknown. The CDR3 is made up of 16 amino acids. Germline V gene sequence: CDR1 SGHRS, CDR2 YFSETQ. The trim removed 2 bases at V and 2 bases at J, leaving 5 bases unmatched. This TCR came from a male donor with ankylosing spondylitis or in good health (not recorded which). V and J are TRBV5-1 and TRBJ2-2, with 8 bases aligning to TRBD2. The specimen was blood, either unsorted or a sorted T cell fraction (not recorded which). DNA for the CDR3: TGCGCCAGCAGCTTACGAACTAGCGGTAACACCGGGGAGCTGTTTTTT. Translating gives CASSLRTSGNTGELFF.